This T cell receptor (beta chain) was documented in a study of T cell repertoires in cytomegalovirus infection. The overall study: Indications of both CMV infection and matching HLA type were provided by public TCR beta signatures. Study-wide results and caveats: The cumulative frequency of public TCR beta families distinguished individuals who carried CMV together with the relevant HLA. Dominating the ex vivo response were TCR beta clonotypes that were CMV-specific and HLA-C-restricted.

This CDR3 comprises 15 residues. V was pared by 4 bases and J by 4 bases, with 6 bases of the junction left unmatched. Germline loops: CDR1 SGHTA, CDR2 FQGTGA. One entry per CDR3 protein, called by TCRdb with MiXCR from the reads. The sample includes approximately 500,000 distinct CDR3 sequences, about 15% of them seen just once. A word on this clonotype: Its target is not known.

Sequenced input: CD8+ T cells from PBMCs. V gene TRBV7-3 combines with J gene TRBJ2-2, with 7 bases lining up with TRBD1. The clonotype comes from a human donor in good health (CMV status not recorded). Some clones in this sample may be carry-over from other donors' samples. DNA of the CDR3: TGTGCCAGCAGCTCCCTGACAGGGATCACCGGGGAGCTGTTTTTT. It translates to CASSSLTGITGELFF. The variable domain in full, completed from reference TRBV7-3 and TRBJ2-2, reads GAGVSQTPSNKVTEKGKYVELRCDPISGHTALYWYRQSLGQGPEFLIYFQGTGAADDSGLPNDRFFAVRPEGSVSTLKIQRTERGDSAVYLCASSSLTGITGELFFGEGSRLTVL.